The clone carrying this T cell receptor (beta chain) came up a few times. Unique molecular identifiers were incorporated into the prepared TCRbeta library. Each CDR3 protein is one row after TCRdb ran MiXCR on the PCR reads. The sample carries some 300,000 distinct CDR3 sequences, 10% recorded once. The sample comes from a study of T-cell reconstitution after alpha-beta-depleted transplantation in children. In germline, CDR1 is ENHRY, CDR2 SYGVKD. The CDR3 extends over 17 amino acids. Trimming removed 0 bases from V and 3 bases from J; junction bases left unmatched: 7. The clonotype originates from a human donor who donated a stem cell graft to a child with acute lymphoblastic leukemia. The rearrangement joins TRBV10-3 to TRBJ1-5, with 8 positions matching TRBD1. The source was PBMCs from the stem cell graft donor, collected from the stem cell graft. The CDR3 here is CAISESIGTGLNQPQHF. The CDR3 region has the DNA TGTGCCATCAGTGAGTCTATTGGGACAGGCCTCAATCAGCCCCAGCATTTT.